This is a list of T cell receptor beta chains from one sample in a study of immune cell composition in non-small cell lung cancer. Profiled with immunoSEQ multiplex PCR; TCRdb holds only in-frame clones, not every one. The sample lists about 1,900 clones, around 80% seen once, with around 9.8% in the top ten. Sequences were obtained from lung tumor tissue. The origin of the receptors is a human donor with non-small cell lung cancer. Each CDR3 is given with its conserved first and last residue.

v_call | cdr3_length | cdr3_aa
TRBV5-1 | 15 | CASSHSGAGENEQYF
TRBV27 | 17 | CASSPGYTGSTNTEAFF
TRBV28 | 13 | CASRTLAAGELFF
TRBV11-2 | 14 | CASGRGGLNTEAFF
TRBV28 | 12 | CASGGGNQPQHF
TRBV7-2 | 15 | CASSLATAGFRKLFF
TRBV5-1 | 14 | CASSLETSFYEQYF
TRBV7-2 | 14 | CASSPGGFQETQYF
TRBV29-1 | 14 | CSVEDWRGSETQYF
TRBV2 | 15 | CASNIRTSGSETQYF
TRBV7-2 | 15 | CASSLDRAVGNTIYF
TRBV29-1 | 13 | CSATGHLNTEAFF
TRBV4-3 | 14 | CASRTTISTDTQYF
TRBV28 | 16 | CASSLFGQWTYNEQFF
TRBV30 | 15 | CAGPVGGISYNEQFF
TRBV6-1 | 14 | CASSVTGGREKLFF